Below, 14 T cell receptor beta chains from the same sample are listed, as sequenced in a study of beta chain features in type 1 diabetes. Whole-study findings and limits: Moderate yet significant TCRB CDR3 shortening was seen in Type 1 diabetes patients in all four CD4+ subsets.

Sequencing targeted expressed TCRB transcripts, as all isolated RNA had been reverse transcribed. TCRdb keeps only in-frame clones here, not all; method: immunoSEQ multiplex PCR. Found here are under 70,000 clones, 55% to 80% of them singletons; the top ten hold under 0.3%. These receptors have no known antigen. Sequencing was performed on stem cell memory CD4+ T cells from blood. These receptors originate from a woman in her thirties with type 1 diabetes.

The chain uses TRBV11-2 and TRBJ2-3; 13 bases are a match to TRBD2. Germline V gene sequence: CDR1 SGHAT, CDR2 FQNNGV. Losses at the gene ends were 3 bases for V and 9 bases for J; bases not matched to a gene: 9. The CDR3 is 16 amino acids. The DNA of the CDR3 is TGTGCCAGCAGCTTTGGACTAGCGGGAGCCCCGGACACGCAGTATTTT. Amino acid sequence: CASSFGLAGAPDTQYF.

The CDR3 loop reads CAISEGQQETQYF. The DNA for the CDR3 is TGTGCCATCAGTGAGGGACAGCAAGAGACCCAGTACTTC. V gene TRBV10-3 combines with J gene TRBJ2-5; TRBD1 is a possible D gene (6 bases). The CDR3 totals 13 residues. Germline V CDR1 and CDR2: ENHRY, SYGVKD. V was shortened by 2 bases and J by 2 bases, with 6 bases between the two germline ends.

The chain's CDR3 is CASTSLSWNTGELFF. The DNA of the CDR3 is TGTGCCAGCACCTCCTTGAGCTGGAACACCGGGGAGCTGTTTTTT. This chain joins TRBV7-2 and TRBJ2-2; D ambiguous. Trimming took off 7 bases at V and 1 base at J, with 13 bases between the two ends. The CDR3 runs to 15 residues. Germline CDR1 is SGHTA and CDR2 is FQGNSA.

The chain combines TRBV4-1 with TRBJ2-7; TRBD2 matches 14 bases. V shed 3 bases, J shed 5 bases, and the junction held 15 bases outside the gene matches. CDR3 length: 19 residues. Germline CDR1 MGHRA, CDR2 YSYEKL. CDR3 nucleotide sequence: TGCGCCAGCAGCCAGCACCTCCCGGGACTAGCGGGAGTCCCCCACGAGCAGTACTTC. It translates to CASSQHLPGLAGVPHEQYF.

This clone was counted a single time. The genes are TRBV18 and TRBJ2-1, with D perhaps matching TRBD1 (5 bases). V was trimmed by 5 bases and J by 5 bases, leaving 13 bases between them. CDR3 size: 14 residues. Germline-derived CDR1 and CDR2 are KGHSH and LQKENI. This chain's CDR3 is CASSSRAGDNEQFF. The CDR3 DNA reads as TGTGCCAGCTCATCCAGGGCCGGCGACAATGAGCAGTTCTTC.

The chain uses TRBV6-5 and TRBJ1-4; D is unclear. This CDR3 has 13 amino acids. Trimming shortened V by 5 bases and J by 0 bases, and 4 bases separated the two germline ends. Germline V gene sequence: CDR1 MNHEY, CDR2 SVGAGI. CDR3 amino acids: CASSGPTNEKLFF. The CDR3 nucleotides read TGTGCCAGCAGTGGGCCAACTAATGAAAAACTGTTTTTT.

The sample holds a few counts of this clone. The V and J genes are TRBV7-2 and TRBJ2-7; weak D call: TRBD2 (5 bases). This CDR3 spans 13 amino acids. Germline loops: CDR1 SGHTA, CDR2 FQGNSA. V was trimmed by 4 bases and J by 6 bases, leaving 13 bases between them. Written as DNA, the CDR3 is TGTGCCAGCAGCTGGATGGACTTGGGCGAGCAGTACTTC. Its translation is CASSWMDLGEQYF.

This clone was seen a handful of times. V gene TRBV5-1 combines with J gene TRBJ1-3, with D possibly matching TRBD1 (6 bases). The CDR3 is 15 amino acids. Trimming stripped 4 bases from V and 0 bases from J, with 11 bases between. Germline CDR1 and CDR2: SGHRS and YFSETQ. The CDR3 here is CASSAPQGSGNTIYF. CDR3 DNA sequence: TGCGCCAGCAGCGCGCCACAGGGCTCTGGAAACACCATATATTTT.

Here the CDR3 reads CASSLALAGVRDTQYF. The CDR3 DNA sequence: TGCGCCAGCAGCTTGGCCCTAGCGGGAGTAAGAGATACGCAGTATTTT. The gene calls are TRBV5-1 and TRBJ2-3; 10 nucleotides match TRBD2. The CDR3 has 16 residues. The V gene end was trimmed by 0 bases and the J gene end by 5 bases; junction bases not matched to a gene: 6. The germline gives CDR1 SGHRS, CDR2 YFSETQ.

The chain couples TRBV5-8 to TRBJ2-1, with D tentatively TRBD1 (6 bases). With 5 bases removed from V and 0 bases from J, the gap between germline ends came to 15 bases. Germline CDR1 reads SGHTS; CDR2 reads YDEGEE. This CDR3 is 16 amino acids long. CDR3 sequence: CASRSGQLSSYNEQFF. The CDR3, as DNA: TGTGCCAGCAGGTCCGGACAGCTCAGCTCCTACAATGAGCAGTTCTTC.

Only a few counts were recorded for this clone. This sample includes further DNA sequences coding for the same CDR3. This rearrangement joins TRBV30 to TRBJ1-5; no clear D. Germline V gene data show CDR1 as GTSNPN and CDR2 as SVGIG (reference sequence). The V and J ends lost 0 bases and 7 bases respectively, with 10 bases between them. The CDR3 consists of 13 residues. The CDR3 protein is CAWSVLGNQPQHF. CDR3 in DNA: TGTGCCTGGAGTGTACTCGGGAACCAGCCCCAGCATTTT.

The sample holds a few counts of this clone. The chain is built from TRBV5-1 and TRBJ1-2; the match to TRBD1 covers 9 bases. CDR1 and CDR2 from the germline V gene are SGHRS and YFSETQ. Trimming cost V 4 bases and J 4 bases; bases outside gene matches: 11. The CDR3 spans 16 residues. In nucleotides, the CDR3 is TGCGCCAGCAGCCCACTTGCTGGGACAGGGTCCTATGGCTACACCTTC. Protein sequence: CASSPLAGTGSYGYTF.

For the CDR3, the DNA is TGTGCCAGCAGCCAAGGACAATGGGGCGCGGGGGAAAAACTGTTTTTT. Its protein is CASSQGQWGAGEKLFF. The rearrangement uses TRBV5-8 and TRBJ1-4, with D perhaps TRBD1 (5 bases). CDR1 is SGHTS, CDR2 YDEGEE, per germline. V was trimmed by 4 bases and J by 8 bases, leaving 21 bases between them. The CDR3 has 16 residues.

The chain recombines TRBV5-1 with TRBJ1-1, with 9 bases aligning to TRBD1. J lost 11 bases, V lost 6 bases, and 11 bases had no gene match. This CDR3 has 13 amino acids. Germline CDR1 is SGHRS and CDR2 is YFSETQ. CDR3 loop: CASTLTGGATAFF. The CDR3 DNA is TGCGCCAGCACCTTAACAGGGGGCGCGACCGCTTTCTTT.